One sample yielded the 32 T cell receptor beta chains listed below, sequenced in a study of cytomegalovirus exposure and HLA in healthy donors. Primers included in the PCR were 60 Vbeta and 13 Jbeta primers. Measured with immunoSEQ multiplex PCR; TCRdb has only the in-frame clones, and not every one. The sample carries about 84,000 clones, 55% to 65% recorded once. Sequencing was done on a sample of PBMCs. The receptors originated from a woman aged 40-49 years in good health and CMV-seropositive.

The V call is TRBV18, the J call TRBJ1-2; 10 positions agree with TRBD1. The germline V gene has CDR1 KGHSH and CDR2 LQKENI. V lost 3 bases, J lost 0 bases, and 7 bases stayed unmatched. CDR3 length equals 17 residues. In DNA, the CDR3 is TGTGCCAGCTCACCGACAGGGGGCGCTGGGTCTAACTATGGCTACACCTTC. The encoded protein is CASSPTGGAGSNYGYTF.

This chain connects TRBV11-1 to TRBJ2-1; the match to TRBD2 covers 10 bases. This CDR3 comprises 16 residues. Germline trimming cut 5 bases from V and 2 bases from J; bases unmatched to any gene: 6. Per germline, CDR1 SGHAT and CDR2 FQDESV (reference sequence). DNA of the CDR3: TGTGCCAGCAGCAACCCTAGCGGGAGCCCCTACAATGAGCAGTTCTTC. Translation gives CASSNPSGSPYNEQFF.

This sequence joins TRBV2 and TRBJ2-3; perhaps TRBD2 as D (5 bases). The CDR3 sequence is 16 residues long. Trimming pared 3 bases from V and 1 base from J, leaving 14 bases between. Per the germline V gene, CDR1 is SNHLY and CDR2 is FYNNEI. CDR3 amino acids: CASSEPLFGGTDTQYF. DNA of the CDR3: TGTGCCAGCAGTGAGCCCCTTTTCGGGGGCACAGATACGCAGTATTTT.

The V and J genes are TRBV28 and TRBJ2-5; 7 bases map to TRBD1. CDR1 is MDHEN and CDR2 is SYDVKM in the germline V gene. V lost 5 bases to trimming and J lost 7 bases; unmatched junction nucleotides: 7. This CDR3 spans 13 amino acids. CDR3 in DNA: TGTGCCAGCAGTCCACAGGGGACAAGGACCCAGTACTTC. It yields the protein CASSPQGTRTQYF.

This clone was counted a few times. The chain has TRBV2 and TRBJ2-2; 7 bases match TRBD1. The ends lost 6 bases at V and 6 bases at J; junction bases unmatched: 10. Germline V lookup: CDR1 SNHLY, CDR2 FYNNEI. The length of the CDR3 is 15 residues. The CDR3: CASSKQGPGSGELFF. The CDR3 DNA reads as TGTGCCAGCAGCAAACAGGGGCCCGGGTCCGGGGAGCTGTTTTTT.

The rearrangement joins TRBV6-5 to TRBJ2-3; possible D gene TRBD2, 5 bases. Trimming stripped 0 bases from V and 0 bases from J, with 7 bases between. The CDR3 loop spans 15 amino acids. From germline, CDR1 is MNHEY and CDR2 SVGAGI. CDR3: CASSYSGGSTDTQYF. The CDR3 nucleotides read TGTGCCAGCAGTTACTCAGGCGGGAGCACAGATACGCAGTATTTT.

The V and J genes are TRBV7-2 and TRBJ2-5, with TRBD1 matching over 8 bases. Germline values: CDR1 SGHTA, CDR2 FQGNSA. J gave up 6 bases and V 1 base, and 4 bases lay outside the gene matches. The CDR3 sequence is 14 residues long. The CDR3 is CASSLGGTGKTQYF. The CDR3 nucleotides read TGTGCCAGCAGCTTAGGCGGGACAGGCAAGACCCAGTACTTC.

The chain links TRBV5-1 to TRBJ1-3, with D maybe TRBD1 (5 bases). The ends were cut back, 4 bases at V and 3 bases at J, with 14 bases in the middle. The CDR3 totals 15 residues. Germline V gene data show CDR1 as SGHRS and CDR2 as YFSETQ. Written as DNA, the CDR3 is TGCGCCAGCAGCCCAGACAGCCGAAATGGAAACACCATATATTTT. It codes for CASSPDSRNGNTIYF.

In its sample, this clone was seen a few times. This sequence joins TRBV29-1 and TRBJ2-7; 11 nucleotides line up with TRBD2. V shed 6 bases, J shed 6 bases, and the junction held 16 bases outside the gene matches. Germline V gene lookup returns CDR1 SQVTM and CDR2 ANQGSEA. The CDR3 consists of 16 residues. CDR3 loop: CSVIKPGLAVGGEQYF. CDR3 in DNA: TGCAGCGTGATCAAGCCGGGACTAGCGGTCGGGGGCGAGCAGTACTTC.

The chain links TRBV28 to TRBJ2-7; D gene unclear. Germline V gene data show CDR1 as MDHEN and CDR2 as SYDVKM. The V and J ends lost 5 bases and 0 bases respectively, with 14 bases between them. The CDR3 runs 15 residues. CDR3 in amino acids: CASSANSPGSYEQYF. In DNA, the CDR3 is TGTGCCAGCAGTGCAAATTCTCCGGGCTCCTACGAGCAGTACTTC.

This clone was observed a handful of times. The chain is built from TRBV5-1 and TRBJ1-2; unclear D gene. Germline CDR1 reads SGHRS; CDR2 reads YFSETQ. The V and J ends lost 0 bases and 2 bases respectively, with 14 bases between them. The CDR3 has 16 residues. CDR3 in amino acids: CASSLARSRGNYGYTF. The CDR3 DNA reads as TGCGCCAGCAGCTTGGCAAGGTCGCGCGGGAACTATGGCTACACCTTC.

The CDR3 spells CASSLGRGRLNTEAFF. In DNA, the CDR3 is TGCGCCAGCAGCTTGGGGAGGGGCAGGCTGAACACTGAAGCTTTCTTT. The gene calls are TRBV5-1 and TRBJ1-1; a weak D match, TRBD1 (5 bases). V was trimmed by 0 bases and J by 0 bases, leaving 12 bases between them. From germline, CDR1 is SGHRS and CDR2 YFSETQ. The CDR3 spans 16 residues.

The chain joins TRBV27 to TRBJ2-7, with unresolved D. Germline lookup yields CDR1 MNHEY and CDR2 SMNVEV (reference sequence). The CDR3 covers 13 residues. Trimming left V 3 bases short and J 7 bases short, with 13 bases between. In DNA, the CDR3 is TGTGCCAGCAGTTTCCGTCCAGTTAATGAGCAGTACTTC. Translation: CASSFRPVNEQYF.

J is TRBJ1-1 and V is TRBV28, with D perhaps TRBD1 (6 bases). Trimming stripped 5 bases from V and 2 bases from J, with 15 bases between. CDR1 and CDR2 (germline): MDHEN, SYDVKM. The CDR3 has 15 amino acids. DNA for the CDR3: TGTGCCAGCAGTCTCTCCGGGACACCAAACACTGAAGCTTTCTTT. Translated: CASSLSGTPNTEAFF.

This sequence joins TRBV7-9 and TRBJ1-2, with a weak D call TRBD1 (5 bases). The CDR3 is 12 amino acids. V lost 5 bases and J lost 5, with 9 bases in between. Per germline, CDR1 SEHNR and CDR2 FQNEAQ (reference sequence). CDR3 DNA sequence: TGTGCCAGCAGCCCGGACATATATGGCTACACCTTC. Its translation is CASSPDIYGYTF.

V and J are TRBV2 and TRBJ1-6; no definite D call. The CDR3 loop spans 15 amino acids. CDR1 SNHLY and CDR2 FYNNEI come from the germline V gene. V was shortened by 6 bases and J by 5 bases, with 14 bases between the two germline ends. Here the CDR3 DNA reads TGTGCCAGCAGCCCCCTTGGAGTAGATAATTCACCCCTCCACTTT. Encoded protein: CASSPLGVDNSPLHF.

The rearrangement joins TRBV4-3 to TRBJ2-5; 8 positions match TRBD2. CDR3 size: 15 residues. Germline assignment: CDR1 LGHNA and CDR2 YSLEER. J lost 3 bases, V lost 4 bases, and 7 bases had no gene match. As DNA, the CDR3 is TGCGCCAGCAGCCCGTCGGGGGGGAGTGAAGAGACCCAGTACTTC. Residues: CASSPSGGSEETQYF.

This chain connects TRBV6-5 to TRBJ2-7; tentative D call: TRBD2 (6 bases). Germline V gives CDR1 MNHEY, CDR2 SVGAGI. V lost 11 bases and J 4 bases, leaving 6 bases between the germline ends. The CDR3 length is 9 residues. The CDR3, as DNA: TGTGCCGCGGGGTACGAGCAGTACTTC. Its translation is CAAGYEQYF.

The count of this clone is one. The J gene is TRBJ2-7, the V gene TRBV27, with TRBD2 matching 13 bases. The length of the CDR3 is 15 residues. The junction had 1 base not matched to a gene; V was cut back by 4 bases and J by 1 base. CDR1 is MNHEY and CDR2 is SMNVEV in the germline V gene (reference sequence). The CDR3 nucleotides read TGTGCCAGCAGTTGGACTAGCGGGGGTTCCTACGAGCAGTACTTC. Translated, it gives CASSWTSGGSYEQYF.

The V gene is TRBV18, the J gene TRBJ2-1; D may be TRBD2 (5 bases). This CDR3 is 17 amino acids long. The V gene's germline CDR1 is KGHSH and CDR2 LQKENI. V was pared by 1 base and J by 0 bases, with 13 bases between. The CDR3 sequence is CASSPLLDIHSYNEQFF. Written as DNA, the CDR3 is TGTGCCAGCTCACCACTACTAGACATCCACTCCTACAATGAGCAGTTCTTC.

The chain recombines TRBV29-1 with TRBJ2-7; TRBD2 is a possible D gene (5 bases). This CDR3 has 13 residues. CDR1 SQVTM and CDR2 ANQGSEA come from the germline V gene. With 4 bases removed from V and 2 bases from J, the gap between germline ends came to 12 bases. Here the CDR3 DNA reads TGCAGCGTTGGGTTCGGGGTTGCCTACGAGCAGTACTTC. Its translation is CSVGFGVAYEQYF.

V usage is TRBV9 and J usage is TRBJ2-3; D is ambiguous. This CDR3 has 15 amino acids. Looked up from germline, CDR1 is SGDLS and CDR2 is YYNGEE. The V and J ends lost 2 bases and 2 bases respectively, with 12 bases between them. Here the CDR3 DNA reads TGTGCCAGCAGCGTTGCAATAGCCCTCACAGATACGCAGTATTTT. As protein: CASSVAIALTDTQYF.

A single count supports this clone. V is TRBV9 and J is TRBJ2-2; 7 bases line up with TRBD2. Germline V lookup: CDR1 SGDLS, CDR2 YYNGEE. The CDR3 length is 17 residues. Trimming cost V 0 bases and J 1 base; bases outside gene matches: 6. CDR3 loop: CASSVGSPSGNTGELFF. The CDR3 DNA follows: TGTGCCAGCAGCGTAGGTTCGCCTAGCGGGAACACCGGGGAGCTGTTTTTT. Supplemented by reference TRBV9 and TRBJ2-2, the full variable domain reads DSGVTQTPKHLITATGQRVTLRCSPRSGDLSVYWYQQSLDQGLQFLIQYYNGEERAKGNILERFSAQQFPDLHSELNLSSLELGDSALYFCASSVGSPSGNTGELFFGEGSRLTVL.

The rearrangement uses TRBV28 and TRBJ1-4, with TRBD1 matching 7 bases. Germline V gene data show CDR1 as MDHEN and CDR2 as SYDVKM. The CDR3 extends over 14 amino acids. With V trimmed by 4 bases and J by 7 bases, 6 bases remained unmatched. CDR3 sequence reads: CASSSIWDSEKLFF. The CDR3 DNA sequence: TGTGCCAGCAGTTCCATCTGGGACAGTGAAAAACTGTTTTTT.

This clone came up once. The rearrangement links TRBV28 to TRBJ2-4, with TRBD1 matching 7 bases. The J segment lost 0 bases and the V segment lost 6 bases, leaving 14 bases of the junction unmatched. This CDR3 region has 18 residues. Germline assignment: CDR1 MDHEN and CDR2 SYDVKM. The CDR3 region is CASSQPGQTQLAKNIQYF. CDR3 in DNA: TGTGCCAGCAGCCAGCCGGGACAGACACAGCTAGCCAAAAACATTCAGTACTTC.

This clone was seen a handful of times. The chain has TRBV5-1 and TRBJ2-3; TRBD2 is a possible D gene (5 bases). This CDR3 has 14 amino acids. The V and J ends lost 2 bases and 4 bases respectively, with 11 bases between them. The V gene's germline CDR1 is SGHRS and CDR2 YFSETQ. CDR3 coding DNA: TGCGCCAGCAGCTTCGGGGTAAAGGCAGATACGCAGTATTTT. It translates to CASSFGVKADTQYF.

The V gene is TRBV2, the J gene TRBJ1-2, with 8 bases identical to TRBD1. CDR3 length: 13 residues. V lost 4 bases, J lost 8 bases, and 6 bases stayed unmatched. Germline loops: CDR1 SNHLY, CDR2 FYNNEI. The CDR3: CASSAGQGYGYTF. The CDR3 coding sequence is TGTGCCAGCAGTGCCGGACAGGGCTACGGCTACACCTTC.

The chain combines TRBV9 with TRBJ1-2; no reliable D call. V lost 4 bases and J lost 2, with 12 bases in between. Germline assignment: CDR1 SGDLS and CDR2 YYNGEE. The CDR3 spans 14 residues. CDR3 region: CASSHVRRNYGYTF. CDR3 coding DNA: TGTGCCAGCAGCCACGTGCGGAGAAACTATGGCTACACCTTC.

The rearrangement uses TRBV11-2 and TRBJ1-2; a weak D match, TRBD1 (6 bases). This CDR3 has 14 amino acids. Germline CDR1 SGHAT, CDR2 FQNNGV. Trimming stripped 2 bases from V and 3 bases from J, with 10 bases between. CDR3 nucleotides: TGTGCCAGCAGCTTATCGGGGACACACTATGGCTACACCTTC. Residues: CASSLSGTHYGYTF.

This chain joins TRBV28 and TRBJ2-2; a weak D match, TRBD2 (6 bases). The CDR3 runs to 14 residues. Between the trimmed V and J ends, which lost 7 bases and 7 bases, there was a span of 16 bases. Germline assignment: CDR1 MDHEN and CDR2 SYDVKM. CDR3 loop: CASTPGWRGGELFF. The CDR3 DNA sequence: TGTGCCAGCACCCCAGGGTGGAGGGGCGGGGAGCTGTTTTTT.

This clone was detected only a few times. CDR3 bases: TGCAGCATCCTCGGGACAGGGAGCTCCTACGAGCAGTACTTC. This gives the protein CSILGTGSSYEQYF. The V and J genes are TRBV29-1 and TRBJ2-7, with 9 bases aligning to TRBD1. V was pared by 8 bases and J by 0 bases, with 8 bases of the junction left unmatched. The V gene's germline CDR1 is SQVTM and CDR2 ANQGSEA. The CDR3 spans 14 residues.

CDR3 sequence (DNA): TGTGCCAGCAGCCTCGGGACTAGCGGGAGTAAGACCCAGTACTTC. Its protein product is CASSLGTSGSKTQYF. The chain combines TRBV11-1 with TRBJ2-5; TRBD2 agrees at 14 bases. V gave up 5 bases and J gave up 6 bases; unmatched junction bases: 5. This CDR3 is 15 amino acids long. Germline lookup yields CDR1 SGHAT and CDR2 FQDESV (reference sequence).